This passage covers 27 T cell receptor beta chains from one sample sequenced in a study of cytomegalovirus exposure and HLA in healthy donors. In the PCR, 60 Vbeta and 13 Jbeta primers were used. Produced via immunoSEQ multiplex PCR; TCRdb's table is partial and in-frame only. The sample has over 150,000 clones; more than 70% are singletons. The sequenced sample consisted of PBMCs. These receptors originate from a man between 60 and 75 years old in good health and CMV-seronegative.

The chain carries TRBV7-7 and TRBJ2-5; 11 nucleotides agree with TRBD1. The CDR3 covers 15 residues. Germline loops: CDR1 SSHAT, CDR2 FNYEAQ (reference sequence). The junction had 3 bases not matched to a gene; V was cut back by 1 base and J by 5 bases. As DNA, the CDR3 is TGTGCCAGCAGCTTAGAGGGACAGGGGGAGGAGACCCAGTACTTC. It yields the protein CASSLEGQGEETQYF. Based on the CDR3 plus reference TRBV7-7 and TRBJ2-5, the full variable domain is GAGVSQSPRYKVTKRGQDVTLRCDPISSHATLYWYQQALGQGPEFLTYFNYEAQPDKSGLPSDRFSAERPEGSISTLTIQRTEQRDSAMYRCASSLEGQGEETQYFGPGTRLLVL.

The V call is TRBV6-4, the J call TRBJ2-7; 9 nucleotides line up with TRBD1. Germline lookup yields CDR1 MRHNA and CDR2 SNTAGT. CDR3 length equals 14 residues. With V trimmed by 10 bases and J by 5 bases, 12 bases remained unmatched. CDR3: CATSRGQGSHEQYF. Here the CDR3 DNA reads TGTGCCACTTCCAGGGGACAGGGAAGCCACGAGCAGTACTTC.

The chain carries TRBV5-1 and TRBJ2-5; tentative D call: TRBD2 (5 bases). Germline lookup yields CDR1 SGHRS and CDR2 YFSETQ. The V gene lost 0 bases and the J gene lost 4 bases, with 16 bases spanning the gap. The length of the CDR3 is 16 residues. CDR3 residues: CASSLVSGSRGETQYF. In nucleotides, the CDR3 is TGCGCCAGCAGCTTGGTATCTGGGAGCCGGGGAGAGACCCAGTACTTC.

The V gene is TRBV5-1, the J gene TRBJ2-5, with TRBD1 matching over 8 bases. Germline loops: CDR1 SGHRS, CDR2 YFSETQ. This CDR3 comprises 15 residues. Trimming at V came to 0 bases and at J to 4 bases, leaving 5 bases not matched to a gene. CDR3 bases: TGCGCCAGCAGCTTGGGTACAGGGGGTAGAGAGACCCAGTACTTC. This encodes CASSLGTGGRETQYF. Together with reference TRBV5-1 and TRBJ2-5, the CDR3 gives the full variable domain: KAGVTQTPRYLIKTRGQQVTLSCSPISGHRSVSWYQQTPGQGLQFLFEYFSETQRNKGNFPGRFSGRQFSNSRSEMNVSTLELGDSALYLCASSLGTGGRETQYFGPGTRLLVL.

V is TRBV9 and J is TRBJ1-2; 12 bases align to TRBD1. The V gene end was trimmed by 4 bases and the J gene end by 4 bases; junction bases not matched to a gene: 14. CDR3 length: 18 residues. The germline V gene encodes CDR1 SGDLS and CDR2 YYNGEE. DNA for the CDR3: TGTGCCAGCAGCCCCGTAGGGGGGGACAGGGGGCTCGGCTATGGCTACACCTTC. The encoded protein is CASSPVGGDRGLGYGYTF.

The chain has TRBV19 and TRBJ1-2; 9 bases agree with TRBD1. Unmatched junction bases numbered 10, after V lost 6 bases and J lost 5 bases. CDR1 and CDR2 from the germline V gene are LNHDA and SQIVND (reference sequence). The CDR3 sequence is 15 residues long. The chain's CDR3 is CASSVGDRGGYGYTF. CDR3 coding DNA: TGTGCCAGTAGCGTTGGCGACAGGGGGGGGTATGGCTACACCTTC.

This chain uses TRBV5-1 with TRBJ2-7, with 9 bases that match TRBD2. This CDR3 is 14 amino acids long. V lost 1 base and J lost 4; bases outside the gene matches: 3. Per the germline V gene, CDR1 is SGHRS and CDR2 is YFSETQ. As DNA, the CDR3 is TGCGCCAGCAGCTTGCCTAGCGGGACGTACGAGCAGTACTTC. Translated: CASSLPSGTYEQYF.

The chain combines TRBV2 with TRBJ2-1, with TRBD1 identical over 7 bases. The V gene's germline CDR1 is SNHLY and CDR2 FYNNEI. Trimming cost V 6 bases and J 7 bases; bases outside gene matches: 9. This CDR3 has 14 residues. The CDR3 protein is CASRGDRVGNEQFF. In DNA form, the CDR3 reads TGTGCCAGCAGGGGAGACAGGGTAGGGAATGAGCAGTTCTTC.

The chain combines TRBV10-3 with TRBJ1-2; D perhaps matches TRBD1 (5 bases). CDR3 length: 18 residues. V lost 6 bases and J 4 bases, leaving 27 bases between the germline ends. Germline V CDR1 and CDR2: ENHRY, SYGVKD. CDR3 in amino acids: CAISDPSLREGLGYGYTF. In nucleotides, the CDR3 is TGTGCCATCAGCGACCCCAGCCTCAGGGAGGGGTTAGGCTATGGCTACACCTTC.

The CDR3 loop is CSVGGKTQYF. Written as DNA, the CDR3 is TGCAGCGTTGGAGGGAAGACCCAGTACTTC. The rearrangement uses TRBV29-1 and TRBJ2-5; D may be TRBD2 (5 bases). The CDR3 is made up of 10 amino acids. Trimming left V 4 bases short and J 6 bases short, with 6 bases between. CDR1 and CDR2 from the germline V gene are SQVTM and ANQGSEA.

Only one count was recorded for this clone. This rearrangement joins TRBV19 to TRBJ1-5; D not certain. Germline values: CDR1 LNHDA, CDR2 SQIVND (reference sequence). V was pared by 6 bases and J by 7 bases, with 16 bases between. CDR3 length: 14 amino acids. The CDR3 bases are TGTGCCAGTAGGGTGAGCAGCTCGAGGCAGCCCCAGCATTTT. This gives the protein CASRVSSSRQPQHF.

The chain carries TRBV19 and TRBJ2-5, with D perhaps matching TRBD2 (5 bases). Germline lookup yields CDR1 LNHDA and CDR2 SQIVND (reference sequence). This CDR3 is built from 11 residues. Trimming took 3 bases from V and 6 from J, leaving 5 bases between them. The CDR3 loop reads CASSIGKTQYF. Here the CDR3 DNA reads TGTGCCAGTAGTATCGGGAAGACCCAGTACTTC. The full variable domain, with the rest looked up from reference TRBV19 and TRBJ2-5, is DGGITQSPKYLFRKEGQNVTLSCEQNLNHDAMYWYRQDPGQGLRLIYYSQIVNDFQKGDIAEGYSVSREKKESFPLTVTSAQKNPTAFYLCASSIGKTQYFGPGTRLLVL.

The V and J genes are TRBV29-1 and TRBJ1-1; D is unresolved. Trimming shortened V by 6 bases and J by 8 bases, and 10 bases separated the two germline ends. Germline V CDR1 and CDR2: SQVTM, ANQGSEA. This CDR3 comprises 10 residues. CDR3 in DNA: TGCAGCGTGGCTACTAGAGAAGCTTTCTTT. It translates to CSVATREAFF.

This chain connects TRBV7-3 to TRBJ1-1; D unclear. V lost 2 bases and J lost 3, with 7 bases in between. Germline values: CDR1 SGHTA, CDR2 FQGTGA. The CDR3 sequence is 13 residues long. CDR3 coding DNA: TGTGCCAGCAGCTTAGGAGACTACACTGAAGCTTTCTTT. As protein: CASSLGDYTEAFF.

The sample holds one count of this clone. This chain links TRBV10-3 with TRBJ2-4; 9 nucleotides agree with TRBD1. The germline gives CDR1 ENHRY, CDR2 SYGVKD. The trim removed 2 bases at V and 5 bases at J, leaving 4 bases unmatched. CDR3 length: 15 residues. The CDR3 protein is CAISEGTGTENIQYF. DNA of the CDR3: TGTGCCATCAGTGAGGGGACAGGGACGGAAAACATTCAGTACTTC.

V and J are TRBV6-6 and TRBJ2-7; D possibly corresponds to TRBD2 (6 bases). This CDR3 has 12 residues. Deletions cut 6 bases from V and 7 bases from J, with 13 bases between. CDR1 MNHNY and CDR2 SVGAGI come from the germline V gene (reference sequence). The CDR3 region is CASSPGAGEQYF. DNA of the CDR3: TGTGCCAGCAGCCCCGGTGCGGGGGAGCAGTACTTC.

In DNA, the CDR3 is TGTGCCAGCAGCTTAGAGCGGCGGGGCCCCTACGAGCAGTACTTC. Translating it yields CASSLERRGPYEQYF. The chain combines TRBV7-8 with TRBJ2-7, with D possibly matching TRBD2 (6 bases). CDR3 length: 15 amino acids. Between the trimmed V and J ends, which lost 1 base and 2 bases, there was a span of 12 bases. Germline V lookup: CDR1 SGHVS, CDR2 FQNEAQ.

The chain uses TRBV28 and TRBJ1-2; D is unresolved. The CDR3 loop spans 13 amino acids. Per the germline V gene, CDR1 is MDHEN and CDR2 is SYDVKM. With 5 bases removed from V and 7 bases from J, the gap between germline ends came to 14 bases. In DNA form, the CDR3 reads TGTGCCAGCAGTCCCGGAGGGCTAGGTGGCTACACCTTC. This translates into CASSPGGLGGYTF.

This clone was seen a few times. The chain uses TRBV28 and TRBJ1-2; TRBD1 is a possible D gene (5 bases). Germline V gene data show CDR1 as MDHEN and CDR2 as SYDVKM. This CDR3 is 14 amino acids long. V was clipped by 2 bases and J by 0 bases, with 7 bases between them. As DNA, the CDR3 is TGTGCCAGCAGTTTAGGGGGGGCTAACTATGGCTACACCTTC. Encoded protein: CASSLGGANYGYTF.

The V call is TRBV18, the J call TRBJ2-7, with TRBD2 matching over 8 bases. Trimming removed 3 bases from V and 5 bases from J; junction bases left unmatched: 9. CDR3 length: 15 residues. The germline V gene has CDR1 KGHSH and CDR2 LQKENI. CDR3 nucleotide sequence: TGTGCCAGCTCACCGGGAACGGGAGGGCCCAACGAGCAGTACTTC. Translated: CASSPGTGGPNEQYF.

The CDR3 DNA follows: TGCGCCAGCAGCGCGGGGTTCGAGCAGTACTTC. Protein: CASSAGFEQYF. The genes are TRBV4-1 and TRBJ2-7; tentative D call: TRBD2 (6 bases). The V and J ends lost 5 bases and 6 bases respectively, with 8 bases between them. Germline CDR1 is MGHRA and CDR2 is YSYEKL. The CDR3 contains 11 residues.

The chain couples TRBV29-1 to TRBJ2-7, with TRBD1 as a possible D gene (5 bases). CDR3 length: 16 amino acids. Trimming took 0 bases from V and 5 from J, leaving 20 bases between them. Germline V gene lookup returns CDR1 SQVTM and CDR2 ANQGSEA. This CDR3 reads CSVEDRTTGVVDEQYF. CDR3 DNA sequence: TGCAGCGTTGAAGATCGTACTACAGGAGTGGTCGACGAGCAGTACTTC.

The chain is built from TRBV29-1 and TRBJ2-5; 8 nucleotides line up with TRBD1. The DNA end favors TRBJ2-7, so the J call may be wrong. In germline, CDR1 is SQVTM, CDR2 ANQGSEA. This CDR3 has 14 amino acids. This CDR3 reads CSAQLGQAGAEQYF. CDR3 DNA: TGCAGCGCGCAGTTGGGACAGGCCGGGGCCGAGCAGTACTTC.

The J gene is TRBJ2-7, the V gene TRBV10-3; the D gene is possibly TRBD2 (5 bases). V was cut by 0 bases and J by 2 bases, with 17 bases left in between. The CDR3 spans 17 residues. In germline, CDR1 is ENHRY, CDR2 SYGVKD. The chain's CDR3 is CAISESGGQTSTYEQYF. The CDR3, as DNA: TGTGCCATCAGTGAGTCGGGCGGGCAGACTTCTACCTACGAGCAGTACTTC.

The chain uses TRBV15 and TRBJ1-4; unclear D gene. V dropped 8 bases and J dropped 7 bases, with 14 bases sitting between them. CDR1 and CDR2 from the germline V gene are LNHNV and YYDKDF (reference sequence). The CDR3 loop spans 13 amino acids. The CDR3 region has the DNA TGTGCCACCTCCTTCGAGGTGGGTGAAAAACTGTTTTTT. This sequence encodes CATSFEVGEKLFF.

The V call is TRBV6-5, the J call TRBJ1-4; 10 bases map to TRBD1. V gave up 6 bases and J gave up 5 bases; unmatched junction bases: 3. The germline V gene has CDR1 MNHEY and CDR2 SVGAGI. The CDR3 is 14 amino acids. The CDR3 nucleotides are TGTGCCAGCAGCGGGACAGGGGACAATGAAAAACTGTTTTTT. It codes for CASSGTGDNEKLFF.

This clone showed up just a few times. The chain carries TRBV27 and TRBJ1-5; D is uncertain. The CDR3 loop spans 15 amino acids. Per the germline V gene, CDR1 is MNHEY and CDR2 is SMNVEV (reference sequence). Trimming stripped 7 bases from V and 0 bases from J, with 13 bases between. The CDR3 DNA reads as TGTGCCAGCAAAGTGAGGCACGCTAGCAATCAGCCCCAGCATTTT. Amino acids: CASKVRHASNQPQHF.